These 12 T cell receptor beta chains were all obtained from the same sample, sequenced in a study of vaccination effects on CD4 cells after COVID-19. These receptors' antigens are unknown. Data came from immunoSEQ multiplex PCR; TCRdb stores just in-frame clones and leaves some out. The data show 20,000 to 25,000 clones, around 70% seen once. ViraFEST used viral peptide pools to expand antigen-specific CD4+ T cells before sequencing. When around 9 days of culture had elapsed, CD4+ T cells were isolated. The sample here was CD4+ T cells from PBMCs cultured with HCoV-229E spike peptides, taken before COVID-19 vaccination. These receptors were collected from a human donor who received a COVID-19 vaccine.

The gene calls are TRBV5-1 and TRBJ2-1; TRBD1 might be the D (5 bases). CDR1 SGHRS and CDR2 YFSETQ come from the germline V gene. CDR3 size: 15 residues. The V gene lost 4 bases and the J gene lost 0 bases, with 11 bases spanning the gap. CDR3 residues: CASSLATVSYNEQFF. As DNA, the CDR3 is TGCGCCAGCAGCCTGGCGACAGTCTCCTACAATGAGCAGTTCTTC.

The chain recombines TRBV30 with TRBJ1-4; D is possibly TRBD1 (5 bases). The CDR3 has 14 residues. Trimming cost V 2 bases and J 9 bases, with 16 bases left between them. CDR1 and CDR2 (germline): GTSNPN, SVGIG (reference sequence). CDR3 bases: TGTGCCTGGAGTACCGGGGGTGGGCGGAAAAAACTGTTTTTT. Protein: CAWSTGGGRKKLFF. Filled out from reference TRBV30 and TRBJ1-4, the complete variable domain reads SQTIHQWPATLVQPVGSPLSLECTVEGTSNPNLYWYRQAAGRGLQLLFYSVGIGQISSEVPQNLSASRPQDRQFILSSKKLLLSDSGFYLCAWSTGGGRKKLFFGSGTQLSVL.

The chain is built from TRBV7-9 and TRBJ2-1; no clear D. V lost 5 bases and J 3 bases, leaving 14 bases between the germline ends. This CDR3 has 15 amino acids. Germline CDR1 SEHNR, CDR2 FQNEAQ (reference sequence). The CDR3 protein is CASSPDVSRYNEQFF. CDR3 nucleotides: TGTGCCAGCAGCCCGGACGTAAGTCGCTACAATGAGCAGTTCTTC.

In this sample, this clone turned up once. The chain uses TRBV12-3 or TRBV12-4 and TRBJ2-1; D ambiguous. The length of the CDR3 is 12 residues. Between the trimmed V and J ends, which lost 0 bases and 6 bases, there was a span of 3 bases. DNA for the CDR3: TGTGCCAGCAGTTTAGCAGGCAATGAGCAGTTCTTC. Translating it yields CASSLAGNEQFF.

The V call is TRBV27, the J call TRBJ2-5; possible D gene TRBD2, 6 bases. The V end was cut by 2 bases, the J end by 6 bases, with 10 bases between. The CDR3 is 13 amino acids. From germline, CDR1 is MNHEY and CDR2 SMNVEV (reference sequence). This CDR3 reads CASSLTGDKTQYF. CDR3 DNA sequence: TGTGCCAGCAGTTTAACGGGGGATAAGACCCAGTACTTC.

The J gene is TRBJ2-7, the V gene TRBV6-4; a weak D match, TRBD2 (6 bases). Trimming left V 6 bases short and J 5 bases short, with 14 bases between. This CDR3 spans 13 amino acids. CDR1 MRHNA and CDR2 SNTAGT come from the germline V gene. The DNA for the CDR3 is TGTGCCAGCAGCTCTCGGGAGCTGGACGAGCAGTACTTC. It is translated as CASSSRELDEQYF.

This sequence joins TRBV6-2 or TRBV6-3 and TRBJ2-6, with D unresolved. Per germline, CDR1 MNHEY and CDR2 SVGEGT. With 2 bases removed from V and 0 bases from J, the gap between germline ends came to 2 bases. This CDR3 region has 14 residues. CDR3 sequence (DNA): TGTGCCAGCAGTTACAGCTCTGGGGCCAACGTCCTGACTTTC. Translating it yields CASSYSSGANVLTF.

The chain couples TRBV5-1 to TRBJ2-1; D is possibly TRBD2 (5 bases). Germline V gene sequence: CDR1 SGHRS, CDR2 YFSETQ. The CDR3 has 14 amino acids. The V and J ends lost 4 bases and 2 bases respectively, with 10 bases between them. The CDR3 is CASSSGTPYNEQFF. The CDR3 DNA is TGCGCCAGCAGCAGCGGAACCCCCTACAATGAGCAGTTCTTC.

The J gene is TRBJ2-5, the V gene TRBV5-5; 8 positions agree with TRBD1. Per germline, CDR1 SGHKS and CDR2 YYEKEE (reference sequence). J lost 1 base, V lost 2 bases, and 4 bases had no gene match. The CDR3 totals 15 residues. The CDR3 loop is CASSFDTGGQETQYF. DNA for the CDR3: TGTGCCAGCAGCTTTGACACAGGGGGCCAAGAGACCCAGTACTTC.

This chain's CDR3 is CASSYSSLAGGHEQYF. The CDR3, as DNA: TGTGCCAGCAGTTACTCCTCACTAGCGGGAGGCCACGAGCAGTACTTC. The chain couples TRBV6-6 to TRBJ2-7; 12 bases are a match to TRBD2. Germline-derived CDR1 and CDR2 are MNHNY and SVGAGI (reference sequence). Unmatched junction bases numbered 5, after V lost 0 bases and J lost 5 bases. The CDR3 is 16 residues long.

The rearrangement joins TRBV7-6 to TRBJ1-1, with TRBD1 matching 7 bases. The junction had 5 bases not matched to a gene; V was cut back by 1 base and J by 3 bases. CDR1 and CDR2 (germline): SGHVS, FNYEAQ. The CDR3 is 15 residues long. As DNA, the CDR3 is TGTGCCAGCAGCTTAGGGACAGGTCATTACACTGAAGCTTTCTTT. This encodes CASSLGTGHYTEAFF.

The chain joins TRBV9 to TRBJ2-2; a possible D gene is TRBD2 (7 bases). The CDR3 has 17 residues. V was pared by 0 bases and J by 5 bases, with 17 bases between. CDR1 and CDR2 (germline): SGDLS, YYNGEE. CDR3 sequence reads: CASSVGLGGPVTGELFF. The CDR3 nucleotides are TGTGCCAGCAGCGTAGGGCTGGGGGGGCCTGTGACCGGGGAGCTGTTTTTT.